This T cell receptor (beta chain) was sequenced during a study of cytomegalovirus exposure and HLA in healthy donors. Study context: Most donors, less than 85% of 350 to 450 genotyped, fell in the Caucasian-associated ancestry cluster. Broader study findings: Likely technical artifact: a cluster of highly shared sequence variants. CMV antigen specificity was confirmed in vitro for three CMV-associated chains.

The PCR ran on 60 Vbeta and 13 Jbeta primers. Some clones are missing from TCRdb's copy, which holds only in-frame ones; the method was immunoSEQ multiplex PCR. The table includes over 85,000 clones, around 86% detected once. A single count supports this clone. The antigen remains undetermined. Samples came from healthy bone marrow donors. Sequencing was done on a sample of PBMCs. The TCR comes from a female donor in good health and CMV-seropositive.

The CDR3 reads CASTGDETQYF. The CDR3 nucleotides read TGTGCCAGCACGGGAGATGAGACCCAGTACTTC. This chain links TRBV2 with TRBJ2-5, with a weak D call TRBD2 (6 bases). Trimming took 7 bases from V and 5 from J, leaving 8 bases between them. Per germline, CDR1 SNHLY and CDR2 FYNNEI. The CDR3 length is 11 residues.